This TCR beta chain derives from a study of CD8 T cells in ankylosing spondylitis. One entry per CDR3 protein results from TCRdb running MiXCR on the 5' RACE reads. The table lists around 150,000 distinct CDR3 sequences, just under 7.5% of them singletons. The ends were cut back, 2 bases at V and 7 bases at J, with 14 bases in the middle. There are 14 residues in the CDR3. CDR1 is LGHDT and CDR2 is YNNKEL in the germline V gene (reference sequence). Sequencing was done on a sample of blood, either unsorted or a sorted T cell fraction (not recorded which). The origin of this receptor is a female donor with ankylosing spondylitis or in good health (not recorded which). The J gene is TRBJ1-2, the V gene TRBV3-1; D not resolved. DNA for the CDR3: TGTGCCAGCAGCCAAATGGACGGAGGAGGTGGCTACACCTTC. Its protein product is CASSQMDGGGGYTF.